Listed below are T cell receptor beta chains from one sample, sequenced in a study of T cell responses to AZD1222 COVID-19 vaccine. Generated by immunoSEQ multiplex PCR, the TCRdb table keeps only in-frame clones and is missing some. The data show about 120,000 clones, around 87% seen once. The input for sequencing was peripheral blood, taken on day 0 of AZD1222 vaccination. The receptors were gathered from an adult in good health. Each CDR3 is given with its conserved first and last residue. A D gene is named only where the DNA matches it firmly. A clone size is listed for some rows: how often the clone was seen (once, few, many), or a class if it is expanded.

>TRBV6-1|TRBD1|NA|TRBJ1-1
TGTGCCAGCAGTGAGGGACAGGGGGTCACTGAAGCTTTCTTT
CASSEGQGVTEAFF
>TRBV12-3/TRBV12-4|TRBD1|NA|TRBJ2-7
TGTGCCAGCAGCTCGGACAGGGTGCACGAGCAGTACTTC
CASSSDRVHEQYF
>TRBV7-9|TRBD1|NA|TRBJ1-2
TGTGCCAGCAGCTTAGGCCAGGGGGCTAACTATGGCTACACCTTC
CASSLGQGANYGYTF
>TRBV2|NA|NA|TRBJ2-2
TGTGCCAGCACCGTTCGACGGGAGCTGTTTTTT
CASTVRRELFF
>TRBV30|NA|NA|TRBJ1-2
TGTGCCGCAAAGCTCCAGGGTGGCTACACCTTC
CAAKLQGGYTF
>TRBV3-1/TRBV3-2|NA|few|TRBJ2-5
TGTGCCAGCAGCCAAGGTGTCGGCCAAGAGACCCAGTACTTC
CASSQGVGQETQYF
>TRBV24-1|NA|NA|TRBJ2-3
TGTGCCACCAGTGATTGGGGCAGGTCTGGGGATACGCAGTATTTT
CATSDWGRSGDTQYF
>TRBV27|NA|NA|TRBJ2-7
TGTGCCAGCAGTCCCGGGGGACTCCTCACCACCTACGAGCAGTACTTC
CASSPGGLLTTYEQYF
>TRBV6-2/TRBV6-3|NA|NA|TRBJ1-1
TGTGCCAGCAGCTTATATCCGAACACTGAAGCTTTCTTT
CASSLYPNTEAFF
>TRBV7-9|NA|NA|TRBJ1-1
TGTGCCAGCAGCTTAGCAGGTCAGGGTGGAGCTTTCTTT
CASSLAGQGGAFF
>TRBV6-6|TRBD1|NA|TRBJ1-1
TGTGCCAGCAGTTTACAGGGGCAGGGGAACCCTGAAGCTTTCTTT
CASSLQGQGNPEAFF
>TRBV2|NA|NA|TRBJ2-7
TGTGCCAGCAGGGAACTAGGGCCCCCCTACGAGCAGTACTTC
CASRELGPPYEQYF
>TRBV28|NA|NA|TRBJ1-5
TGTGCCAGCAGTTTATTAGGAAATCAGCCCCAGCATTTT
CASSLLGNQPQHF
>TRBV18|TRBD1|NA|TRBJ1-5
TGTGCCAGCTCGCGACAGGGTGGGGGCAATCAGCCCCAGCATTTT
CASSRQGGGNQPQHF
>TRBV4-2|NA|NA|TRBJ2-6
TGTGCCAGCAGCTACTCAGGACCGCTGGCTGGGGCCAACGTCCTGACTTTC
CASSYSGPLAGANVLTF
>TRBV7-2|TRBD2|NA|TRBJ2-2
TGTGCCAGCAGTCCCTCCCCCCCTAGCGGGTGGAACACCGGGGAGCTGTTTTTT
CASSPSPPSGWNTGELFF
>TRBV27|TRBD2|NA|TRBJ2-2
TGTGCCAGCAAATTACCGGGACTAGCGGGAGGAGTCACCGGGGAGCTGTTTTTT
CASKLPGLAGGVTGELFF
>TRBV30|TRBD1|NA|TRBJ1-2
TGTGCCTGGACAGGGGGAGATGGCTACACCTTC
CAWTGGDGYTF
>TRBV19|NA|many|TRBJ2-7
TGTGCCAGTAGTATCGTGGGAGTTGGGTACGAGCAGTACTTC
CASSIVGVGYEQYF
>TRBV19|NA|NA|TRBJ1-4
TGTGCCAGTAGTATAAAAGGGCAGGTTAATGAAAAACTGTTTTTT
CASSIKGQVNEKLFF
>TRBV5-1|TRBD1|NA|TRBJ2-7
TGCGCCAGCAGCCCTACTGACAGGGGTGACTACGAGCAGTACTTC
CASSPTDRGDYEQYF
>TRBV5-1|TRBD2|NA|TRBJ2-1
TGCGCCAGCAGATCCGGGAGCGGGGGGTCTTACAATGAGCAGTTCTTC
CASRSGSGGSYNEQFF
>TRBV9|TRBD2|NA|TRBJ2-7
TGTGCCAGCAGCGCAGGACTAGCGGAGGCCTACGAGCAGTACTTC
CASSAGLAEAYEQYF
>TRBV29-1|NA|NA|TRBJ1-2
TGCAGCGTTGACCCGGGGAACTATGGCTACACCTTC
CSVDPGNYGYTF
>TRBV7-9|NA|many|TRBJ2-7
TGTGCCAGCAGCCTGCGTGGGGCCTCCTACGAGCAGTACTTC
CASSLRGASYEQYF
>TRBV6-6|NA|NA|TRBJ2-3
TGTGCCAGCAGTTACGATTCGGCAGATACGCAGTATTTT
CASSYDSADTQYF
>TRBV29-1|NA|NA|TRBJ2-1
TGCAGCTTCTCCTTGAATGAGCAGTTCTTC
CSFSLNEQFF